This T cell receptor beta chain was obtained from a study of T cells in tuberculosis. Thawed, overnight-rested PBMC were stained with GMM-loaded CD1B tetramer, viability dye and anti-CD3, then sorted. C32 glucose monomycolate from Rhodococcus equi was loaded onto the CD1B tetramers. No alpha-beta pairing information exists for these sequences. Some clones are missing from TCRdb's copy, which holds only in-frame ones; the method was immunoSEQ multiplex PCR. The data show about 58,000 clones, approximately 86% seen once. CDR3 length: 16 amino acids. Germline CDR1 SGHRS, CDR2 YFSETQ. Deletions cut 2 bases from V and 2 bases from J, with 16 bases between.

The sequence came from an adult woman with latent tuberculosis. The chain uses TRBV5-1 and TRBJ2-5; TRBD1 is a possible D gene (6 bases). Sequenced: CD1b-GMM tetramer-negative cells sorted from PBMCs. The CDR3, as DNA: TGCGCCAGCAGCTTTACAGGGAATACGGGGCAAGAGACCCAGTACTTC. Translated: CASSFTGNTGQETQYF.